This T cell receptor (beta chain) was recorded in a study of T cell responses to AZD1222 COVID-19 vaccine. Study-wide context: Second-dose recipients at about 4 or about 12 weeks were treated as one pooled group.

V dropped 4 bases and J dropped 1 base, with 7 bases sitting between them. CDR3 length: 13 amino acids. From germline, CDR1 is ENHRY and CDR2 SYGVKD. Regarding the study as a whole: Donor demographics were predominantly white British with a female majority; clonal diversity may be underestimated. Repertoires were obtained solely post-peak T cell response. Vaccine-associated CD4 TCRs ranged over spike, dominating at 160-218 and 743-854.

This table comes from immunoSEQ multiplex PCR, and its TCRdb copy is limited to in-frame clones, with some not included. The sample consists of 150,000 to 160,000 clones, more than 90% of them appearing once. Concerning this clone: Its antigen is undetermined.

The starting material was peripheral blood, obtained on day 0 of AZD1222 vaccination. The chain joins TRBV10-3 to TRBJ1-1; no definite D call. The clonotype was recovered from an adult in good health. DNA for the CDR3: TGTGCCATCAGTGTGAGTGCGAACACTGAAGCTTTCTTT. Amino acid sequence: CAISVSANTEAFF.